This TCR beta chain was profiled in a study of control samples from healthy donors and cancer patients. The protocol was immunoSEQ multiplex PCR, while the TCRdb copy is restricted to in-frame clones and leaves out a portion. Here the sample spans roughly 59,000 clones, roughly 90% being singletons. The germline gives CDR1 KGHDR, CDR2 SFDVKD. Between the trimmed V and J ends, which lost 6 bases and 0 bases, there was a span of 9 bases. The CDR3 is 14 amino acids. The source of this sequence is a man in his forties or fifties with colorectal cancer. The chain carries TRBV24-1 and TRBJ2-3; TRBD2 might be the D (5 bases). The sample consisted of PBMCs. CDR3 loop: CATSLSGSTDTQYF. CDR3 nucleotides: TGTGCCACCAGTCTGAGCGGAAGCACAGATACGCAGTATTTT.